The sequence of this TCR beta chain was determined in a study of regulatory T cells in long-lasting Graves disease. Findings and limits, study-wide: Analysis covered peripheral blood alone, not thyroid tissue.

The table lists this clonotype with many counts. Its target is unknown. The germline V and J ends were trimmed by 5 bases and 5 bases, with 9 bases remaining between them. Germline CDR1 is SQVTM and CDR2 is ANQGSEA. This CDR3 contains 11 residues. The authors built TCR beta libraries using iRepertoire HTBI primers and Arm-PCR of CDR3 regions. MiXCR, applied by TCRdb to the multiplex PCR reads, yields one record per CDR3 protein. There are about 430,000 distinct CDR3 sequences in the sample; roughly a fifth occur only once, and more than 13% lies in the top ten. Time point denoted: persistent/refractory GD, antithyroid drugs over 5 years with positive TRAb. Generation of the TCR library employed RNA extracted from PBMCs.

V gene TRBV29-1 combines with J gene TRBJ1-1; possible D gene TRBD1, 6 bases. The specimen was peripheral blood mononuclear cells (PBMCs), collected when the disease was refractory, from a patient treated with antithyroid drugs. The sequence was collected from a female donor with Graves disease. The CDR3 spells CSVPGDTEAFF. The CDR3 nucleotides are TGCAGCGTTCCAGGGGATACTGAAGCTTTCTTT.